These T cell receptor beta chains were read from a single sample in a study of response to subunit inactivated influenza vaccine. TCRdb analysed the RT-PCR reads with MiXCR anew, one entry per CDR3 protein. This sample yields 610,000 or so distinct CDR3 sequences, of which 12% to 15% are seen a single time; more than 9.5% belongs to the top ten. Sequenced here: PBMCs from blood, sampled 12 days after vaccination. The receptors were gathered from a man between 50 and 59 years old who received an inactivated influenza vaccine. The CDR3 runs from the conserved cysteine through the conserved F or W. D genes are given only for firm matches. The listing skips clone size in some rows; elsewhere it reads once, few, many or a size class.

v_gene	abundance	j_gene	d_gene	CDR3aa	CDR3nt
TRBV7-2	NA	TRBJ2-7	TRBD1	CASSLTGTGANEQYF	TGTGCCAGCAGCCTGACCGGGACAGGGGCTAACGAGCAGTACTTC
TRBV2	NA	TRBJ2-7	TRBD2	CASRGLAGGPGEQYF	TGTGCCAGCAGGGGACTAGCGGGAGGGCCGGGCGAGCAGTACTTC
TRBV25-1	few	TRBJ2-5	TRBD2	CASTEGLAGETQYF	TGTGCCAGCACCGAAGGACTAGCTGGGGAGACCCAGTACTTC
TRBV6-2/TRBV6-3	few	TRBJ1-5	TRBD1	CASSFTGGSQPQHF	TGTGCCAGCAGTTTTACAGGGGGAAGTCAGCCCCAGCATTTT
TRBV7-3	NA	TRBJ2-2	NA	CASRPDLHTGELFF	TGTGCCAGCAGACCAGACCTCCACACCGGGGAGCTGTTTTTT
TRBV5-1	few	TRBJ1-1	NA	CASRHRRADTEAFF	TGCGCCAGCAGGCACCGAAGGGCAGACACTGAAGCTTTCTTT
TRBV7-8	few	TRBJ2-7	TRBD2	CASSLWVLAGGLSYEQYF	TGTGCCAGCAGCTTATGGGTGCTAGCGGGAGGCCTATCCTACGAGCAGTACTTC
TRBV5-1	NA	TRBJ2-6	TRBD2	CASSLGAGGGVSGANVLTF	TGCGCCAGCAGCTTGGGCGCGGGGGGTGGTGTCTCTGGGGCCAACGTCCTGACTTTC
TRBV27	NA	TRBJ2-3	NA	CASSLWPGTDTQYF	TGTGCCAGCAGTTTATGGCCCGGAACAGATACGCAGTATTTT
TRBV12-3/TRBV12-4	few	TRBJ2-5	NA	CASSTSDRETQYF	TGTGCCAGCAGTACCTCGGACCGGGAGACCCAGTACTTC
TRBV7-2	NA	TRBJ2-5	TRBD1	CASSFTGGKGTQYF	TGTGCCAGCAGCTTTACAGGGGGGAAGGGGACCCAGTACTTC
TRBV7-2	NA	TRBJ2-2	NA	CASSLAVGSSGELFF	TGTGCCAGCAGCTTAGCGGTCGGGAGTTCCGGGGAGCTGTTTTTT
TRBV7-2	many	TRBJ2-7	NA	CASSFPDSYEQYF	TGTGCCAGCAGCTTTCCGGACAGCTACGAGCAGTACTTC
TRBV7-8	few	TRBJ2-3	TRBD2	CASQEAGGPSGLATQYF	TGTGCCAGCCAGGAGGCGGGAGGGCCTTCAGGCCTAGCTACGCAGTATTTT
TRBV7-9	NA	TRBJ2-7	NA	CASSLGPPEQYF	TGTGCCAGCAGCTTAGGTCCCCCGGAGCAGTACTTC
TRBV15	few	TRBJ2-7	TRBD1	CATRIPGGVEQYF	TGTGCCACCCGTATTCCAGGGGGTGTCGAGCAGTACTTC
TRBV20-1	many	TRBJ2-3	TRBD2	CSAVGTSGRDTQYF	TGCAGTGCTGTCGGGACTAGCGGGAGGGATACGCAGTATTTT
TRBV5-1	NA	TRBJ2-1	TRBD2	CASSGPGTSGEQFF	TGCGCCAGCAGCGGCCCCGGGACTAGCGGTGAGCAGTTCTTC
TRBV9	few	TRBJ2-1	NA	CASSIQGYNEQFF	TGTGCCAGCAGCATACAGGGTTACAATGAGCAGTTCTTC
TRBV12-3/TRBV12-4	many	TRBJ1-1	TRBD1	CASSPTGGNTEAFF	TGTGCCAGCAGCCCGACAGGGGGGAACACTGAAGCTTTCTTT
TRBV24-1	NA	TRBJ2-1	NA	CATASDRYYNEQFF	TGTGCCACAGCGTCCGACAGATACTACAATGAGCAGTTCTTC
TRBV7-9	few	TRBJ2-1	NA	CASSLFSDRISEFF	TGTGCCAGCAGCCTCTTCTCCGACAGGATCTCGGAGTTCTTC
TRBV7-2	few	TRBJ2-7	NA	CASSPTPSYEQYF	TGTGCCAGCAGCCCCACCCCCTCCTACGAGCAGTACTTC
TRBV7-2	NA	TRBJ2-2	NA	CASSLELSTGELFF	TGTGCCAGCAGCTTAGAGCTATCGACCGGGGAGCTGTTTTTT
TRBV6-2/TRBV6-3	few	TRBJ1-6	NA	CASRDSRDSPLHF	TGTGCCAGCAGAGACAGCCGTGATTCACCCCTCCACTTT
TRBV29-1	NA	TRBJ1-5	NA	CSVGYGAGGPQHF	TGCAGCGTTGGCTACGGGGCCGGAGGGCCCCAGCATTTT
TRBV5-5	few	TRBJ2-2	TRBD1	CASSIAGTGDTGELFF	TGTGCCAGCAGCATCGCCGGGACAGGGGACACCGGGGAGCTGTTTTTT
TRBV7-2	few	TRBJ1-3	TRBD1	CASSGQGGNTIYF	TGTGCCAGCAGCGGACAGGGGGGAAACACCATATATTTT
TRBV5-8	few	TRBJ2-2	TRBD1	CASSVGQGMRGELFF	TGTGCCAGCAGCGTCGGACAGGGCATGAGGGGGGAGCTGTTTTTT
TRBV29-1	few	TRBJ2-4	NA	CSVVQRLSKNIQYF	TGCAGCGTTGTACAGAGATTATCCAAAAACATTCAGTACTTC
TRBV20-1	few	TRBJ2-1	NA	CSATRQEYNEQFF	TGCAGTGCTACCCGACAGGAGTACAATGAGCAGTTCTTC
TRBV20-1	NA	TRBJ2-2	TRBD1	CSAAGTGGIGELFF	TGCAGTGCCGCCGGGACAGGGGGCATCGGGGAGCTGTTTTTT
TRBV5-6	few	TRBJ2-5	TRBD2	CASSSLGLAGLETQYF	TGTGCCAGCAGCTCATTGGGACTAGCGGGATTGGAGACCCAGTACTTC
TRBV18	few	TRBJ1-3	NA	CASSLQGSSGNTIYF	TGTGCCAGCTCTCTACAGGGTTCCTCTGGAAACACCATATATTTT
TRBV9	NA	TRBJ2-5	TRBD2	CASSVSSGNQETQYF	TGTGCCAGCAGCGTCTCTAGCGGGAACCAAGAGACCCAGTACTTC
TRBV5-5	few	TRBJ1-5	TRBD1	CASSLGTGPYQPQHF	TGTGCCAGCAGCCTAGGGACAGGGCCTTATCAGCCCCAGCATTTT
TRBV20-1	NA	TRBJ1-1	TRBD1	CSALDGTVNTEAFF	TGCAGTGCCCTAGACGGGACAGTGAACACTGAAGCTTTCTTT
TRBV5-1	NA	TRBJ2-7	TRBD2	CASSLWEGYAEQYF	TGCGCCAGCAGCTTGTGGGAGGGGTACGCCGAGCAGTACTTC
TRBV3-1	NA	TRBJ1-5	NA	CASSQGAGTYQPQHF	TGTGCCAGCAGCCAAGGGGCAGGGACCTATCAGCCCCAGCATTTT
TRBV19	NA	TRBJ1-2	TRBD1	CASNYRGDDYTF	TGTGCCAGTAACTACAGGGGGGACGACTACACCTTC
TRBV18	NA	TRBJ2-3	NA	CASSHNRDISTDTQYF	TGTGCCAGCTCACACAACCGGGACATAAGCACAGATACGCAGTATTTT
TRBV2	NA	TRBJ2-1	TRBD2	CASTLGLAGYKEFF	TGTGCCAGCACTCTTGGACTAGCGGGATATAAGGAGTTCTTC